This TCR beta chain was captured by sequencing in a study of metastatic and nonmetastatic thyroid tumors. Study background: Samples came from malignant and benign thyroid patients, and repertoires were compared across blood and tumor or nodule tissue.

The CDR3 runs 17 residues. With 4 bases removed from V and 3 bases from J, the gap between germline ends came to 22 bases. Germline values: CDR1 MNHNS, CDR2 SASEGT. TCRdb re-called the PCR reads with MiXCR. The sample contains 60,000 to 75,000 clones, about 3.8% of which appear only once. Until they underwent thyroid surgery, no patient had received any treatment. The table lists this clone with many counts. The source of this sequence is a female donor with papillary thyroid cancer or a benign thyroid nodule (not recorded which). Some clones in this sample may be carry-over from other donors' samples. Sequences were obtained from blood. The chain recombines TRBV6-1 with TRBJ2-7; D may match TRBD1 or TRBD2 (5 bases each). The CDR3 protein is CASSAGPLPTLFYEQYF. In DNA, the CDR3 is TGTGCCAGCAGTGCGGGACCCCTACCCACATTATTCTACGAGCAGTACTTC.